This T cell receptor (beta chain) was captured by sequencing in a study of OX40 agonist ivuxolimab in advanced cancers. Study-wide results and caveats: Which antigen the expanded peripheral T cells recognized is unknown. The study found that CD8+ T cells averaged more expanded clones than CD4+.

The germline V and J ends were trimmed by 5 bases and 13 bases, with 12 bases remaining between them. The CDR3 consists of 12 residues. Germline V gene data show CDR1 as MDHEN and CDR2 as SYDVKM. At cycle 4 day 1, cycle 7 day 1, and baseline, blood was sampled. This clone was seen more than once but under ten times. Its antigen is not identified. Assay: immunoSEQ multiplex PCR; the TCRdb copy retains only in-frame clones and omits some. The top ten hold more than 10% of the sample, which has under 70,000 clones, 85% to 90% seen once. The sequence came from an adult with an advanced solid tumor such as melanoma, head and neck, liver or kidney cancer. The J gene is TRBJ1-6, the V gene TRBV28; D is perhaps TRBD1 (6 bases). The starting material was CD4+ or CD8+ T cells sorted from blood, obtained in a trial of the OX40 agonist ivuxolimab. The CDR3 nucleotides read TGTGCCAGCAGTCCCCCAAGGGGGCCCCTCCACTTT. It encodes CASSPPRGPLHF.